The subject of this entry is one T cell receptor (beta chain). No antigen is known for it. Unique molecular identifiers were built into the TCR beta cDNA libraries. Approximately 500,000 cDNA molecules were obtained from roughly 0.93 to 9.6 million T cells. From the PCR reads, TCRdb called clonotypes with MiXCR, one entry per CDR3 protein. This sample yields hundreds of thousands of distinct CDR3 sequences, of which 55% to 70% are seen a single time; over 9% belongs to the top ten. This record comes from a study of post-analysis software for immune sequencing data. Germline V CDR1 and CDR2: MNHEY, SVGAGI. The CDR3 sequence is 16 residues long. V was clipped by 5 bases and J by 4 bases; unmatched bases: 12. Study conclusions and caveats: In patients, TRBV5-6, TRBV5-1 and TRBV20-1 belonged to roughly 5 TRBV segments found more frequently than in controls. People with multiple sclerosis had a significantly lower normalized Chao1 diversity than controls did.

The V call is TRBV6-5, the J call TRBJ1-2, with 8 positions matching TRBD1. Sequences were obtained from blood. This sequence was found in a girl aged 2-15 years with multiple sclerosis. CDR3 amino acids: CASSPPRAGGFYGYTF. In nucleotides, the CDR3 is TGTGCCAGCAGTCCACCTCGAGCAGGGGGCTTCTATGGCTACACCTTC.